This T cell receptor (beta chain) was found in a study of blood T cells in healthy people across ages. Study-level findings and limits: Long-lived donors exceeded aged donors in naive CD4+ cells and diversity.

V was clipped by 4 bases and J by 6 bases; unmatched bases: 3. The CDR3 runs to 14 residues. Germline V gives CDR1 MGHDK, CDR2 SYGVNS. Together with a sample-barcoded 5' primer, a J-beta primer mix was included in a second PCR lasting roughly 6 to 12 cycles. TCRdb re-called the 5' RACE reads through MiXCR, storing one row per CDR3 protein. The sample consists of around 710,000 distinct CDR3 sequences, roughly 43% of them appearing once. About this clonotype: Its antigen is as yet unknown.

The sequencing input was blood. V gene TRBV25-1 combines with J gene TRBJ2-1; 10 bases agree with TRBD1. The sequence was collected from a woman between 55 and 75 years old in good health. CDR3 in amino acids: CASSGRTGGNEQFF. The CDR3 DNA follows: TGTGCCAGCAGTGGTAGGACAGGGGGCAATGAGCAGTTCTTC.